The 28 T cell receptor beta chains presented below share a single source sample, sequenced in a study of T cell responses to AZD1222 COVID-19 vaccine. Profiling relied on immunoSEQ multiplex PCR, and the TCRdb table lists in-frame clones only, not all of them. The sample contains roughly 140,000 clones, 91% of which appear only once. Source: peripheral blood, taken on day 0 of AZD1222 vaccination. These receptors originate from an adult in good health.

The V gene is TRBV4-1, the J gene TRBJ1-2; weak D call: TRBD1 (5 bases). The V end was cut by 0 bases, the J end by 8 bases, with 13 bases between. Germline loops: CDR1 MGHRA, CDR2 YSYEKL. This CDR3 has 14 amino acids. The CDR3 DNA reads TGCGCCAGCAGCCAAGATCTCAGGGCCCGGGGCTACACCTTC. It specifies CASSQDLRARGYTF.

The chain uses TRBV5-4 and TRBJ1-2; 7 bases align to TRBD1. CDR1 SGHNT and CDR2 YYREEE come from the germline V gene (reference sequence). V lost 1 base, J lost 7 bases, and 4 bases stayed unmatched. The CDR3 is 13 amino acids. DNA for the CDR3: TGTGCCAGCAGCTTGAACAGGGGAGGTGGCTACACCTTC. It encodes CASSLNRGGGYTF.

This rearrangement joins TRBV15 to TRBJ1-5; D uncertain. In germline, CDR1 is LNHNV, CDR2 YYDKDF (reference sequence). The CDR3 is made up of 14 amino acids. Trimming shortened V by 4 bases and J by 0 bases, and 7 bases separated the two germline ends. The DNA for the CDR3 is TGTGCCACCAGCAATAGATATAGCAATCAGCCCCAGCATTTT. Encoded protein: CATSNRYSNQPQHF.

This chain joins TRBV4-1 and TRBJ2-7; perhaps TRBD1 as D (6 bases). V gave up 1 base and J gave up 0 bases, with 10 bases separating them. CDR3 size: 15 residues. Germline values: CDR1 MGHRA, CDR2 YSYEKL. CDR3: CASSQAWTASYEQYF. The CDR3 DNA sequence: TGCGCCAGCAGCCAAGCATGGACAGCCTCCTACGAGCAGTACTTC.

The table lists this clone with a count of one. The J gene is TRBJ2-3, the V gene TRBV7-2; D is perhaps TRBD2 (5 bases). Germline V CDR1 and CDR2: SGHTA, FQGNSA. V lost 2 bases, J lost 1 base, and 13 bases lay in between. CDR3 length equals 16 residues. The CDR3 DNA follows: TGTGCCAGCAGCTTAAGGGCGGGTTGGGGCACAGATACGCAGTATTTT. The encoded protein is CASSLRAGWGTDTQYF.

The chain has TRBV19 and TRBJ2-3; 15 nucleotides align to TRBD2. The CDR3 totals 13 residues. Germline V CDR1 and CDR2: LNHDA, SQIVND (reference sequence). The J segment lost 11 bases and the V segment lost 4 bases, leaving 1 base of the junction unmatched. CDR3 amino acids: CASSRTSGGVQYF. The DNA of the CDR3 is TGTGCCAGTAGTAGGACTAGCGGGGGGGTGCAGTATTTT.

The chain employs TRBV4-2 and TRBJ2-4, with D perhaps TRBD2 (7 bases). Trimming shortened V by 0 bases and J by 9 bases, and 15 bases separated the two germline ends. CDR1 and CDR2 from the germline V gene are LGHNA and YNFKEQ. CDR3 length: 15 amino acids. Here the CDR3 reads CASSQDWGGRSIQYF. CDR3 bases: TGTGCCAGCAGCCAAGACTGGGGGGGCCGGAGCATTCAGTACTTC.

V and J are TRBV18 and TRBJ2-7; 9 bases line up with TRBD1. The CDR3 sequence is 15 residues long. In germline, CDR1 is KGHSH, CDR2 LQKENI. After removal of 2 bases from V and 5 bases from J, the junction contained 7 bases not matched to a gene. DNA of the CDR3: TGTGCCAGCTCACCAACAGGACAGGGGATTCACGAGCAGTACTTC. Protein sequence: CASSPTGQGIHEQYF.

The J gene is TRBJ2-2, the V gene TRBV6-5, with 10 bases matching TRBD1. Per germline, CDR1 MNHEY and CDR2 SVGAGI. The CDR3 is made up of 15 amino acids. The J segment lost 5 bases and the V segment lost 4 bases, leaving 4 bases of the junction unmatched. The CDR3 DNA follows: TGTGCCAGCAGTTGGACAGGGGGAATAACCGGGGAGCTGTTTTTT. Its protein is CASSWTGGITGELFF.

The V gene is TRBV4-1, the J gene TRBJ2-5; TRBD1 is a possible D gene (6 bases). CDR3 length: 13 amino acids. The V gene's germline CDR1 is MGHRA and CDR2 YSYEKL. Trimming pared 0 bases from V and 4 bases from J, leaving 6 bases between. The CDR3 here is CASSQEQGETQYF. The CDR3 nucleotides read TGCGCCAGCAGCCAAGAACAGGGAGAGACCCAGTACTTC.

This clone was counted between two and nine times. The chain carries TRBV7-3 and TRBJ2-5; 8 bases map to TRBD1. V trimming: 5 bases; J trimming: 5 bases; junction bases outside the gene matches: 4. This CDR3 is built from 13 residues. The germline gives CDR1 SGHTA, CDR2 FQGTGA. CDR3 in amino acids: CASSPGGFETQYF. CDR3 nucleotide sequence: TGTGCCAGCAGCCCAGGGGGCTTTGAGACCCAGTACTTC.

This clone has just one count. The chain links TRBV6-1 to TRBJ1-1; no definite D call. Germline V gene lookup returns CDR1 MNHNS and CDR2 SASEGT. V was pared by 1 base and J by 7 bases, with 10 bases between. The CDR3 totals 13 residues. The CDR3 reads CASSEVIGIEAFF. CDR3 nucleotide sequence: TGTGCCAGCAGTGAAGTTATTGGGATTGAAGCTTTCTTT.

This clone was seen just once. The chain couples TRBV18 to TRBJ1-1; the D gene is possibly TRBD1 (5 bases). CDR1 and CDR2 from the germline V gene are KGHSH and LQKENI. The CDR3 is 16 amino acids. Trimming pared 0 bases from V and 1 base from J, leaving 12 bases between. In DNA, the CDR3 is TGTGCCAGCTCACCACCTCTTGTCGGACAGAACACTGAAGCTTTCTTT. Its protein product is CASSPPLVGQNTEAFF.

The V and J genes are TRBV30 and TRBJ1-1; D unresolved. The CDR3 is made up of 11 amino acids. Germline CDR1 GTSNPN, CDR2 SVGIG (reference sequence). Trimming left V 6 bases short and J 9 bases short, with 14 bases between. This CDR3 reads CACIDDRKAFF. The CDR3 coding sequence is TGTGCCTGTATCGACGACCGTAAAGCTTTCTTT.

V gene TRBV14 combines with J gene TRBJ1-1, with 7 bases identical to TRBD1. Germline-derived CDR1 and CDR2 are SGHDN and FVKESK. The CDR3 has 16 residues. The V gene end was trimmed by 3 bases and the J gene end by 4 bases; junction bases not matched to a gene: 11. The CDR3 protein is CASSQSWGRGITEAFF. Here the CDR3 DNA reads TGTGCCAGCAGCCAGAGTTGGGGCAGGGGGATCACTGAAGCTTTCTTT.

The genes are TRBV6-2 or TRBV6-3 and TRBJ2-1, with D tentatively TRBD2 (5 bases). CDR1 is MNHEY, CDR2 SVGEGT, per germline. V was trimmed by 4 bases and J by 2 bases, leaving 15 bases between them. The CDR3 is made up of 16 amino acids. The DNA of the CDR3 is TGTGCCAGCAGTTGGTATTCGGGGAAACCCTACAATGAGCAGTTCTTC. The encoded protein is CASSWYSGKPYNEQFF.

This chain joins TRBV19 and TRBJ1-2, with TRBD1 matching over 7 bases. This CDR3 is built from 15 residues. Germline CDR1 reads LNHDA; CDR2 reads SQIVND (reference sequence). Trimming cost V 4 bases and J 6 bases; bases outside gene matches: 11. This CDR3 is CASSTTSGGTNGYTF. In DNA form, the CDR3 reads TGTGCCAGTAGTACCACCTCAGGGGGTACTAATGGCTACACCTTC.

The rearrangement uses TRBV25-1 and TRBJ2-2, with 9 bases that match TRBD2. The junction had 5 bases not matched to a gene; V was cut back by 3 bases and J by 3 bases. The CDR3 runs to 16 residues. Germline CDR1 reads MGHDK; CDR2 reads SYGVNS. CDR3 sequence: CASSEWREGDTGELFF. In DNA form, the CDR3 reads TGTGCCAGCAGTGAGTGGCGGGAGGGTGACACCGGGGAGCTGTTTTTT.

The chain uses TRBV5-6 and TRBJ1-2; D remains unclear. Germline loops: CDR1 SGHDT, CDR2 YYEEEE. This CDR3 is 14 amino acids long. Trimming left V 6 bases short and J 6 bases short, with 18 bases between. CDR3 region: CASTLADLADGYTF. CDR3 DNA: TGTGCCAGCACCCTCGCGGACTTGGCAGATGGCTACACCTTC.

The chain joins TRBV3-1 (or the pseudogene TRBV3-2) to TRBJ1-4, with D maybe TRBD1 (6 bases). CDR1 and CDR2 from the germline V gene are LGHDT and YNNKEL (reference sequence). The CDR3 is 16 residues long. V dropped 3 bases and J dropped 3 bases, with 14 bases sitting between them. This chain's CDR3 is CASSHSTGSANEKLFF. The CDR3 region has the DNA TGTGCCAGCAGCCACTCTACAGGGTCGGCTAATGAAAAACTGTTTTTT.

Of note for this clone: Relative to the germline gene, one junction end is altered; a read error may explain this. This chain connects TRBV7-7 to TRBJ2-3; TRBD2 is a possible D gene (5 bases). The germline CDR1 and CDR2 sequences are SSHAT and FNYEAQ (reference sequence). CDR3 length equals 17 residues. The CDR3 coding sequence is TGTGCTAGCAGCCCCCCCGGTAGAGCGGACCGGATAGATACGCAGTATTTT. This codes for CASSPPGRADRIDTQYF.

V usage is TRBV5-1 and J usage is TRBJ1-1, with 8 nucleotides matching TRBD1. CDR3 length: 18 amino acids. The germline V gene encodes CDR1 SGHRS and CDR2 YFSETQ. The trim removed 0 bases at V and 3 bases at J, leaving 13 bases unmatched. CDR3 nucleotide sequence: TGCGCCAGCAGCTTGGGGACAGGGAGGCCATACAGTGACACTGAAGCTTTCTTT. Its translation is CASSLGTGRPYSDTEAFF.

In nucleotides, the CDR3 is TGTGCCAGCTCACCAGTTCAGAACACCGGGGAGCTGTTTTTT. Residues: CASSPVQNTGELFF. This chain joins TRBV18 and TRBJ2-2; no clear D. The V gene lost 2 bases and the J gene lost 1 base, with 5 bases spanning the gap. CDR1 and CDR2 (germline): KGHSH, LQKENI. The CDR3 has 14 residues.

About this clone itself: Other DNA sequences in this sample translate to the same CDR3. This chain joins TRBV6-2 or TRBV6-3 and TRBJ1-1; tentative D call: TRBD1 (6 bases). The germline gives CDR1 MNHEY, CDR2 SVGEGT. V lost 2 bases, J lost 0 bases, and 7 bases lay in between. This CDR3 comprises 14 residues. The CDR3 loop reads CASSYGGLNTEAFF. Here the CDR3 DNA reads TGTGCCAGCAGTTACGGGGGCTTGAACACTGAAGCTTTCTTT.

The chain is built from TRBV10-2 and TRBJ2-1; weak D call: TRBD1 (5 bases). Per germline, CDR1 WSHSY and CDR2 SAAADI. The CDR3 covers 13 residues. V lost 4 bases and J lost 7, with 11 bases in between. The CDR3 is CASSGGPDNEQFF. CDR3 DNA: TGCGCCAGCAGTGGGGGCCCAGATAATGAGCAGTTCTTC.

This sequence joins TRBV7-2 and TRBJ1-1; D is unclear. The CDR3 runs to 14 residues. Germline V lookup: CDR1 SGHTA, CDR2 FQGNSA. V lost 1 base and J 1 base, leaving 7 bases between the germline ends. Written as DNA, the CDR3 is TGTGCCAGCAGCTTAGTCGGTTGGAACACTGAAGCTTTCTTT. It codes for CASSLVGWNTEAFF.

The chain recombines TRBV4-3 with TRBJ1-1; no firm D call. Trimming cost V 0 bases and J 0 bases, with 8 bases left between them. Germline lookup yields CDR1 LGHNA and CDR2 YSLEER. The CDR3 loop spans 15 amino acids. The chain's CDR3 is CASSQDMGLNTEAFF. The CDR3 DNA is TGCGCCAGCAGCCAAGATATGGGTTTGAACACTGAAGCTTTCTTT.

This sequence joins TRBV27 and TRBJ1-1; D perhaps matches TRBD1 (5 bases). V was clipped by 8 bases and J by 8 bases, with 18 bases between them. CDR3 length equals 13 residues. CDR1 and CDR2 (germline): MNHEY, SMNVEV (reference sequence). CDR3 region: CASSSAGPREAFF. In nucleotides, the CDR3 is TGTGCCAGCTCCTCGGCGGGGCCCCGGGAAGCTTTCTTT.